One and the same sample provided the 17 T cell receptor beta chains below, sequenced in a study of T-cell reconstitution after alpha-beta-depleted transplantation in children. Construction of the TCRbeta library involved unique molecular identifiers. MiXCR, run by TCRdb on the PCR reads, gives a single entry per CDR3 protein. The sample lists 750,000 to 950,000 distinct CDR3 sequences, 16% occurring once. This specimen consisted of PBMCs, mostly from graft donor cells, obtained 360 days after TCRalphabeta/CD19-depleted stem cell transplant. The origin of the receptors is a male patient between 10 and 17 years old who had a stem cell transplant for acute lymphoblastic leukemia, so the T cells may come from the graft donor.

The chain links TRBV5-1 to TRBJ2-4; TRBD1 might be the D (5 bases). CDR1 and CDR2 (germline): SGHRS, YFSETQ. This CDR3 is built from 15 residues. Trimming stripped 2 bases from V and 4 bases from J, with 13 bases between. This CDR3 reads CASSLRGDLKNIQYF. CDR3 in DNA: TGCGCCAGCAGCTTAAGGGGCGACCTAAAAAACATTCAGTACTTC.

The J gene is TRBJ1-2, the V gene TRBV4-1; no firm D call. The CDR3 loop spans 15 amino acids. Per germline, CDR1 MGHRA and CDR2 YSYEKL. Trimming left V 5 bases short and J 3 bases short, with 16 bases between. CDR3: CASSVRKTPDYGYTF. For the CDR3, the DNA is TGCGCCAGCAGCGTACGGAAAACCCCAGACTATGGCTACACCTTC.

This clonotype was detected a few times. V and J are TRBV7-6 and TRBJ2-2; 7 bases line up with TRBD1. The V segment lost 5 bases and the J segment 4 bases; nucleotides outside the gene matches: 10. CDR1 is SGHVS, CDR2 FNYEAQ, per germline. This CDR3 region has 16 residues. The DNA for the CDR3 is TGTGCCAGCAGCGGGCGACAGGGCCGTATCACCGGGGAGCTGTTTTTT. Translating gives CASSGRQGRITGELFF.

This clonotype came up many times. The chain joins TRBV5-1 to TRBJ2-2; TRBD2 matches at 12 bases. From germline, CDR1 is SGHRS and CDR2 YFSETQ. The J segment lost 7 bases and the V segment lost 4 bases, leaving 5 bases of the junction unmatched. The CDR3 covers 15 residues. The CDR3 loop is CASSPRLAGDGELFF. CDR3 DNA: TGCGCCAGCAGCCCCCGACTAGCGGGAGACGGGGAGCTGTTTTTT.

This clonotype was seen a handful of times. V and J are TRBV19 and TRBJ1-2; no clear D. V was pared by 6 bases and J by 5 bases, with 19 bases between. Germline V CDR1 and CDR2: LNHDA, SQIVND (reference sequence). The CDR3 runs 15 residues. CDR3 in amino acids: CASRKGSSVGYGYTF. CDR3 in DNA: TGTGCCAGTAGAAAGGGTTCGTCAGTAGGGTATGGCTACACCTTC. The entire variable domain, with the rest obtained from reference TRBV19 and TRBJ1-2, is as follows: DGGITQSPKYLFRKEGQNVTLSCEQNLNHDAMYWYRQDPGQGLRLIYYSQIVNDFQKGDIAEGYSVSREKKESFPLTVTSAQKNPTAFYLCASRKGSSVGYGYTFGSGTRLTVV.

Regarding this clonotype: This may stem from a read error, because a much larger clone lies one nucleotide away. This sequence joins TRBV15 and TRBJ2-7; TRBD1 matches at 8 bases. Losses at the gene ends were 4 bases for V and 5 bases for J; bases not matched to a gene: 7. CDR1 is LNHNV, CDR2 YYDKDF, per germline (reference sequence). This CDR3 region has 14 residues. CDR3 loop: CATSMDRDSHEQYF. CDR3 nucleotides: TGTGCCACCAGCATGGACAGGGATTCCCACGAGCAGTACTTC.

This clonotype was observed a few times. The genes are TRBV6-5 and TRBJ2-7, with D perhaps matching TRBD2 (5 bases). The CDR3 is 12 residues long. V was pared by 7 bases and J by 5 bases, with 12 bases between. Germline CDR1 is MNHEY and CDR2 is SVGAGI. CDR3 protein: CASIRGWHEQYF. The CDR3, as DNA: TGTGCCAGCATCAGAGGGTGGCACGAGCAGTACTTC.

This clonotype was counted only a few times. The rearrangement joins TRBV27 to TRBJ2-1; D remains ambiguous. Trimming took 6 bases from V and 3 from J, leaving 9 bases between them. Germline V lookup: CDR1 MNHEY, CDR2 SMNVEV (reference sequence). The CDR3 is 13 residues long. CDR3 DNA sequence: TGTGCCAGCAGCTCCACGGACTACAATGAGCAGTTCTTC. Translation gives CASSSTDYNEQFF.

A few counts support this clonotype. The V and J genes are TRBV3-1 and TRBJ2-7, with TRBD2 matching over 7 bases. This CDR3 comprises 15 residues. Germline CDR1 reads LGHDT; CDR2 reads YNNKEL (reference sequence). V shed 3 bases and J 0 bases; nucleotides not matched to a gene: 5. The CDR3 DNA follows: TGTGCCAGCAGCCATCGCGGGAGCCACTCCTACGAGCAGTACTTC. Translating gives CASSHRGSHSYEQYF.

The gene calls are TRBV9 and TRBJ2-5; D is uncertain. The CDR3 runs to 11 residues. Germline values: CDR1 SGDLS, CDR2 YYNGEE. Trimming pared 7 bases from V and 5 bases from J, leaving 9 bases between. The CDR3 sequence is CASGTQETQYF. The DNA for the CDR3 is TGTGCCAGCGGAACCCAGGAGACCCAGTACTTC.

The sample holds a few counts of this clonotype. This chain's CDR3 is CSARVGGWREQYF. CDR3 bases: TGCAGTGCTAGAGTGGGGGGCTGGAGGGAGCAGTACTTC. The chain carries TRBV20-1 and TRBJ2-7, with D possibly called TRBD1 or TRBD2 (6 bases each). The CDR3 totals 13 residues. Trimming stripped 1 base from V and 7 bases from J, with 14 bases between. CDR1 and CDR2 (germline): DFQATT, SNEGSKA (reference sequence).

This clonotype turned up a few times. V and J are TRBV9 and TRBJ2-5; the D gene is possibly TRBD2 (5 bases). The V gene lost 9 bases and the J gene lost 2 bases, with 17 bases spanning the gap. This CDR3 region has 14 residues. Per the germline V gene, CDR1 is SGDLS and CDR2 is YYNGEE. The CDR3 sequence is CAIEFSVAQETQYF. The CDR3, as DNA: TGTGCCATCGAATTTAGCGTAGCTCAAGAGACCCAGTACTTC.

This clonotype occurred many times. The chain uses TRBV12-3 or TRBV12-4 and TRBJ2-3, with a tentative D call TRBD2 (6 bases). The CDR3 runs 17 residues. The V gene lost 2 bases and the J gene lost 6 bases, with 21 bases spanning the gap. CDR3 residues: CASSLPSQGGLVDTQYF. The CDR3 bases are TGTGCCAGCAGTTTACCCTCGCAGGGAGGCCTCGTGGATACGCAGTATTTT.

Of note for this clonotype: A read error may be the cause here, since a much bigger clone is one base away. Because it lacks the conserved phenylalanine or tryptophan at the end, this CDR3 is likely a read error. V and J are TRBV11-2 and TRBJ2-1; TRBD2 agrees at 9 bases. This CDR3 comprises 17 residues. The germline V gene encodes CDR1 SGHAT and CDR2 FQNNGV. J gave up 0 bases and V 9 bases, and 12 bases lay outside the gene matches. The CDR3 sequence is CASRGLAGSFSYNEQFS. Here the CDR3 DNA reads TGTGCCAGTCGAGGGCTAGCGGGATCATTCTCCTACAATGAGCAGTTCTCC.

The chain carries TRBV5-5 and TRBJ1-2; 9 positions agree with TRBD1. Per the germline V gene, CDR1 is SGHKS and CDR2 is YYEKEE (reference sequence). The CDR3 runs to 14 residues. The J segment lost 8 bases and the V segment lost 3 bases, leaving 8 bases of the junction unmatched. The CDR3 region has the DNA TGTGCCAGCAGCTCAGAAGGACAGGGGCGGGGCTACACCTTC. Protein: CASSSEGQGRGYTF.

The J gene is TRBJ2-1, the V gene TRBV5-1; D is unclear. The V and J ends lost 3 bases and 4 bases respectively, with 8 bases between them. CDR3 length: 13 residues. Germline V gives CDR1 SGHRS, CDR2 YFSETQ. CDR3 nucleotides: TGCGCCAGCAGCTCGGACGAATACAATGAGCAGTTCTTC. This sequence encodes CASSSDEYNEQFF.

This clonotype was counted at least ten times. V and J are TRBV29-1 and TRBJ2-5; 7 positions match TRBD2. With 6 bases clipped from V and 4 bases from J, the junction kept 11 bases outside the gene matches. Germline V gene lookup returns CDR1 SQVTM and CDR2 ANQGSEA. This CDR3 spans 14 amino acids. CDR3 amino acids: CSVADGWEGETQYF. The DNA of the CDR3 is TGCAGCGTAGCGGACGGGTGGGAGGGAGAGACCCAGTACTTC.